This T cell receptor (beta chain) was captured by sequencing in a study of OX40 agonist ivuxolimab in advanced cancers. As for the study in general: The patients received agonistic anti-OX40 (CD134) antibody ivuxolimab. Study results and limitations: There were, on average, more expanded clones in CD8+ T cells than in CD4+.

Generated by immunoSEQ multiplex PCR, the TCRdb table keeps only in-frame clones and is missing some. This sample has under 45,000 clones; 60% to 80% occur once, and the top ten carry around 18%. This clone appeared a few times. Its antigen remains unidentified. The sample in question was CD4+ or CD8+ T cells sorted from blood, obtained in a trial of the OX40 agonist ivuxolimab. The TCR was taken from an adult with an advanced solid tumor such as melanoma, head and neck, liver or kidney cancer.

CDR3 in DNA: TGCAGCGCAATGGGACAGGACGACTATGGCTACACCTTC. Residues: CSAMGQDDYGYTF. The rearrangement links TRBV29-1 to TRBJ1-2, with 8 bases lining up with TRBD1. Trimming cost V 7 bases and J 3 bases; bases outside gene matches: 7. This CDR3 spans 13 amino acids. Germline CDR1 is SQVTM and CDR2 is ANQGSEA.